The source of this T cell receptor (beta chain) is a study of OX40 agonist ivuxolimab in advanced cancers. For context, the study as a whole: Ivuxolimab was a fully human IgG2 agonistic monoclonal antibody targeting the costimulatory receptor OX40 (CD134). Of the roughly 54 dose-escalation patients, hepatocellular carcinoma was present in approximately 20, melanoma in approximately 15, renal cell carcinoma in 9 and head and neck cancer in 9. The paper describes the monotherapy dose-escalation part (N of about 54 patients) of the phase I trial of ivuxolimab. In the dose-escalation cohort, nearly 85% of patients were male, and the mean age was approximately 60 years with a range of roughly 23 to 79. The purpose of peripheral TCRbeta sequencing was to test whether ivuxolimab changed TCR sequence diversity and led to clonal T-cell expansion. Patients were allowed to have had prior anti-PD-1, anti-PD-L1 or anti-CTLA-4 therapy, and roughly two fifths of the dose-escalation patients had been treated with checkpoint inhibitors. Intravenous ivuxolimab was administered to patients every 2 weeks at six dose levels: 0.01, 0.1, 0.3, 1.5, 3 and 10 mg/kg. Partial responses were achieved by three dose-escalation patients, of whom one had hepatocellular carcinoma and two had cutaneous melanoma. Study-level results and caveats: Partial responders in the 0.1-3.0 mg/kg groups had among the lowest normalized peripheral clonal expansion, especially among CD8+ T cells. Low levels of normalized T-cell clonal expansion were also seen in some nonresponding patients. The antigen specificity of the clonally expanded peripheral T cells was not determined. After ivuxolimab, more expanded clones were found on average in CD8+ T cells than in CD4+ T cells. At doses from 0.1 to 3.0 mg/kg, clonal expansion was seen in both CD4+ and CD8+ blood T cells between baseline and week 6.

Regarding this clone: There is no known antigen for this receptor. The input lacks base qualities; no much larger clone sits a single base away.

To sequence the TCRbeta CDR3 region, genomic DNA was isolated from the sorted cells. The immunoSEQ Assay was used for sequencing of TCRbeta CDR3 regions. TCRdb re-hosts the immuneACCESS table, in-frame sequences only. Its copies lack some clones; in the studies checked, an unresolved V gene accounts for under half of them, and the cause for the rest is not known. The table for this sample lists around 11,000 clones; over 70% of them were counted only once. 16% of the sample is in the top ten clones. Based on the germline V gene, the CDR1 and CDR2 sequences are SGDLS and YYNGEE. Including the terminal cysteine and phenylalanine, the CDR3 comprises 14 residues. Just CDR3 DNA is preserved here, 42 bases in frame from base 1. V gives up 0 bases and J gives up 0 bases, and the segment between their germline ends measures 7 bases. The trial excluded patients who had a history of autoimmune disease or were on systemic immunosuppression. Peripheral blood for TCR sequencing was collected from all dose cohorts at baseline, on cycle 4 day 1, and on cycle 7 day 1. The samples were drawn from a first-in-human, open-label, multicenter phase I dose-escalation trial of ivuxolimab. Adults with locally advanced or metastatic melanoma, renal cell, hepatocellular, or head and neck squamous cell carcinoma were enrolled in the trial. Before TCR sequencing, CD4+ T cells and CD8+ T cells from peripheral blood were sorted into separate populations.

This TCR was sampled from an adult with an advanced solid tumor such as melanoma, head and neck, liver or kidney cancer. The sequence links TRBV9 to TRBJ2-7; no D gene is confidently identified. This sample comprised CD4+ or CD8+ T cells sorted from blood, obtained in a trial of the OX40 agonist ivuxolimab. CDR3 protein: CASSVGYASYEQYF. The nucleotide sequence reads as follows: TGTGCCAGCAGCGTAGGATACGCCTCCTACGAGCAGTACTTC.